The 8 T cell receptor beta chains in this list originate from one sample, sequenced in a study of cytotoxic CD8 clonotypes in ibrutinib-treated CLL. Clones were read by immunoSEQ multiplex PCR, and TCRdb kept only the in-frame ones, dropping some. Here the sample spans about 200,000 clones, approximately 68% being singletons. This material consisted of PBMCs, taken after 24 months of ibrutinib treatment. These receptors came from a human donor with chronic lymphocytic leukemia.

This clone was counted a few times. The chain links TRBV15 to TRBJ2-7, with no clear D. V was trimmed by 1 base and J by 5 bases, leaving 15 bases between them. CDR1 and CDR2 (germline): LNHNV, YYDKDF (reference sequence). The CDR3 consists of 15 residues. In DNA, the CDR3 is TGTGCCACCAGCAGAGGGATTCTTGTGGGCGACGAGCAGTACTTC. Translation gives CATSRGILVGDEQYF.

The chain links TRBV28 to TRBJ1-4, with no clear D. The CDR3 loop spans 15 amino acids. Germline V gene lookup returns CDR1 MDHEN and CDR2 SYDVKM. Trimming cost V 2 bases and J 2 bases, with 9 bases left between them. CDR3: CASSLTPSTNEKLFF. CDR3 in DNA: TGTGCCAGCAGTTTAACCCCTTCGACTAATGAAAAACTGTTTTTT.

The gene calls are TRBV18 and TRBJ1-2; D possibly corresponds to TRBD1 (5 bases). From germline, CDR1 is KGHSH and CDR2 LQKENI. CDR3 length: 15 amino acids. V was cut by 8 bases and J by 1 base, with 17 bases left in between. The CDR3 spells CASNTGGGINYGYTF. The CDR3 nucleotides read TGTGCCAGCAACACAGGTGGGGGAATTAACTATGGCTACACCTTC.

This clone was counted between two and nine times. The chain employs TRBV29-1 and TRBJ1-3; D is uncertain. This CDR3 is 12 amino acids long. Germline V lookup: CDR1 SQVTM, CDR2 ANQGSEA. Trimming removed 5 bases from V and 3 bases from J, with 8 bases in between. CDR3 in amino acids: CSVRLVGNTIYF. DNA for the CDR3: TGCAGCGTTCGGTTGGTTGGAAACACCATATATTTT.

The rearrangement joins TRBV6-5 to TRBJ2-1; D perhaps matches TRBD1 (6 bases). V shed 5 bases and J shed 9 bases, with 11 bases lying between them. This CDR3 region has 12 residues. The V gene's germline CDR1 is MNHEY and CDR2 SVGAGI. This CDR3 is CASSKQGSEQFF. As DNA, the CDR3 is TGTGCCAGCAGTAAGCAGGGGAGTGAGCAGTTCTTC.

This clone was detected once. V and J are TRBV6-5 and TRBJ1-2; D is unclear. Germline CDR1 reads MNHEY; CDR2 reads SVGAGI. CDR3 length: 16 residues. Deletions cut 0 bases from V and 0 bases from J, with 11 bases between. CDR3 bases: TGTGCCAGCAGTTACTCAAGTTCAACAGCTAACTATGGCTACACCTTC. It translates to CASSYSSSTANYGYTF.

The chain uses TRBV13 and TRBJ2-7; the D is unclear. V dropped 5 bases and J dropped 3 bases, with 11 bases sitting between them. Germline V gene lookup returns CDR1 PRHDT and CDR2 FYEKMQ (reference sequence). The CDR3 contains 13 residues. This chain's CDR3 is CASSLPDSYEQYF. As DNA, the CDR3 is TGTGCCAGCAGCCTCCCAGATAGCTACGAGCAGTACTTC.

V usage is TRBV4-3 and J usage is TRBJ1-4; D unresolved. The CDR3 sequence is 15 residues long. Looked up from germline, CDR1 is LGHNA and CDR2 is YSLEER. V gave up 0 bases and J gave up 12 bases, with 17 bases separating them. CDR3 DNA sequence: TGCGCCAGCAGCCAAGAGTGGGTCCAAGGTTGGGAACTGTTTTTT. Translated, it gives CASSQEWVQGWELFF.